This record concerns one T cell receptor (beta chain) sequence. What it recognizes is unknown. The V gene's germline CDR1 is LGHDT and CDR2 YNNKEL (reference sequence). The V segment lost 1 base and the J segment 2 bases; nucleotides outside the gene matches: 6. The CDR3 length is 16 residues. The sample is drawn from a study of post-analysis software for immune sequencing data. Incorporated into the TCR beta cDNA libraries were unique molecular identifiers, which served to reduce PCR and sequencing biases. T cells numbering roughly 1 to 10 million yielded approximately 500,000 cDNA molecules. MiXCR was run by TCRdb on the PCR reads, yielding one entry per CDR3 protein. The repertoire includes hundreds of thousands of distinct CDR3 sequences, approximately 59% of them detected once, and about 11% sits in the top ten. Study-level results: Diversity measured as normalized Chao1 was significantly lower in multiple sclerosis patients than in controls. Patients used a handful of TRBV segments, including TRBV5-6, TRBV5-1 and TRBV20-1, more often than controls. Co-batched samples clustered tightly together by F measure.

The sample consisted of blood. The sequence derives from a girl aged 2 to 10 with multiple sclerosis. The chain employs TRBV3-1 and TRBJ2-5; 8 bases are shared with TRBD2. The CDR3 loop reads CASSQVPTSGQETQYF. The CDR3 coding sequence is TGTGCCAGCAGCCAAGTCCCTACTAGCGGACAAGAGACCCAGTACTTC.